This T cell receptor beta chain was sequenced for a study of blood T cell repertoires in COVID-19. As processed by the authors: Quantification of nucleated cells was approximated via reference gene primer amplification. Profiling relied on immunoSEQ multiplex PCR, and the TCRdb table lists in-frame clones only, not all of them. V, J and clone size are taken as reported in that table, and D and trimming were inferred from the DNA itself. The table records around 300,000 clones, around 85% of them present only once. The sample taken for sequencing was peripheral blood. The sequence was obtained from a human donor in a cohort sampled during active COVID-19.

The CDR3 DNA reads TGTGCCAGCAGCCTGACCGGTGGACAGGGGAGCTATGGCTACACCTTC. As protein: CASSLTGGQGSYGYTF. V gene TRBV7-3 combines with J gene TRBJ1-2, with TRBD1 identical over 9 bases. CDR3 length equals 16 residues. CDR1 is SGHTA and CDR2 is FQGTGA in the germline V gene. The junction had 11 bases not matched to a gene; V was cut back by 5 bases and J by 4 bases. Using reference TRBV7-3 and TRBJ1-2 for the parts outside the CDR3, the full variable domain is GAGVSQTPSNKVTEKGKYVELRCDPISGHTALYWYRQSLGQGPEFLIYFQGTGAADDSGLPNDRFFAVRPEGSVSTLKIQRTERGDSAVYLCASSLTGGQGSYGYTFGSGTRLTVV.